This entry describes one T cell receptor (beta chain). The antigen is not known. This specimen comes from a study of CD8+CD57+ T cells in acquired aplastic anemia. Study-wide context: Each DNA sample taken from sorted CD4+ and CD8+ cells came to approximately 3 ug on average. Findings and caveats of the study: With respect to CD8+ Simpson's diversity, patients and controls did not differ significantly.

Genomic DNA templated the TCR beta VDJ and CDR3 profiling. TCRdb analysed the reads with MiXCR anew, one entry per CDR3 protein. Of about 260,000 distinct CDR3 sequences in the sample, 82% are singletons; the top ten hold roughly two fifths. The authors sequenced patients whose flow cytometry had shown CD8+CD57+ cell expansion. This clonotype originated in a human donor with aplastic anemia. Input material: sorted CD4+, CD8+, or CD8+CD57+ T cells (not recorded which) from PBMCs.

The DNA for the CDR3 is TGTGCCAGCGGCGGCTCGGTCCCGGATGGCTACACCTTC. Its protein is CASGGSVPDGYTF. The rearrangement links TRBV9 to TRBJ1-2; no clear D. Germline lookup yields CDR1 SGDLS and CDR2 YYNGEE. This CDR3 comprises 13 residues. V lost 7 bases to trimming and J lost 6 bases, with 16 bases between them. Based on the CDR3 plus reference TRBV9 and TRBJ1-2, the full variable domain is DSGVTQTPKHLITATGQRVTLRCSPRSGDLSVYWYQQSLDQGLQFLIQYYNGEERAKGNILERFSAQQFPDLHSELNLSSLELGDSALYFCASGGSVPDGYTFGSGTRLTVV.